A single sample gave rise to the 10 T cell receptor beta chains below, sequenced in a study of blood T cell repertoires in COVID-19. The data were produced by immunoSEQ multiplex PCR, yet TCRdb's version contains in-frame clones alone and is incomplete. The table has roughly 220,000 clones, more than 65% seen once. Sequencing input: peripheral blood. The receptors were sampled from a woman aged 60-75 years with acute or convalescent COVID-19.

The chain combines TRBV28 with TRBJ2-7; TRBD1 is a possible D gene (6 bases). The V gene lost 6 bases and the J gene lost 4 bases, with 25 bases spanning the gap. CDR3 length equals 17 residues. Germline CDR1 reads MDHEN; CDR2 reads SYDVKM. CDR3 in amino acids: CASRISFGVGTIYEQYF. CDR3 nucleotides: TGTGCCAGCAGAATCTCATTCGGTGTAGGGACAATATACGAGCAGTACTTC.

The sample holds one count of this clone. The chain employs TRBV21-1 and TRBJ2-2; the DNA was not compared with TRBD1, the D call given in the table. TRBV21-1 is classified as a pseudogene. The CDR3 has 16 residues. CDR3 region: CASSKAEGAHTGELFF. DNA for the CDR3: TGTGCCAGCAGCAAAGCAGAGGGGGCACACACCGGGGAGCTGTTTTTT.

The V gene is TRBV7-3, the J gene TRBJ1-1; the D is unclear. The ends were cut back, 6 bases at V and 5 bases at J, with 4 bases in the middle. The CDR3 is made up of 10 amino acids. Germline values: CDR1 SGHTA, CDR2 FQGTGA. The CDR3 is CASRQTEAFF. The DNA of the CDR3 is TGTGCCAGCAGACAAACTGAAGCTTTCTTT.

J is TRBJ2-3 and V is TRBV10-3; D is ambiguous. The CDR3 spans 13 residues. V was cut by 2 bases and J by 4 bases, with 7 bases left in between. Germline V gives CDR1 ENHRY, CDR2 SYGVKD. For the CDR3, the DNA is TGTGCCATCAGTGAGCCTTTAGCAGATACGCAGTATTTT. This gives the protein CAISEPLADTQYF.

This clone was seen a handful of times. This chain joins TRBV7-8 and TRBJ2-2; 7 positions agree with TRBD1. Germline values: CDR1 SGHVS, CDR2 FQNEAQ. The CDR3 is made up of 14 amino acids. V lost 5 bases and J lost 4; bases outside the gene matches: 4. The CDR3 loop is CASSRQGITGELFF. The DNA of the CDR3 is TGTGCCAGCAGCCGACAGGGAATCACCGGGGAGCTGTTTTTT.

The sample holds one count of this clone. The V gene is TRBV29-1, the J gene TRBJ1-5; no definite D call. Germline V gene lookup returns CDR1 SQVTM and CDR2 ANQGSEA. Trimming cost V 7 bases and J 4 bases, with 11 bases left between them. This CDR3 is built from 12 residues. The CDR3 nucleotides are TGCAGCGCTCAGACTGCTAATCAGCCCCAGCATTTT. Translating gives CSAQTANQPQHF.

The chain couples TRBV5-4 to TRBJ2-1, with 8 positions matching TRBD2. The V gene's germline CDR1 is SGHNT and CDR2 YYREEE (reference sequence). The ends lost 5 bases at V and 13 bases at J; junction bases unmatched: 11. This CDR3 is 13 amino acids long. The CDR3 is CASSPASSGGQFF. The CDR3 coding sequence is TGTGCCAGCAGTCCGGCGTCCAGCGGGGGACAGTTCTTC.

In the case of this clone: The sample holds other DNA sequences that translate to the same CDR3. The chain's CDR3 is CASSVVGDGYTF. CDR3 DNA sequence: TGTGCCAGCAGTGTCGTAGGGGATGGCTACACCTTC. The V call is TRBV2, the J call TRBJ1-2; TRBD1 might be the D (5 bases). The V gene lost 4 bases and the J gene lost 6 bases, with 9 bases spanning the gap. Germline assignment: CDR1 SNHLY and CDR2 FYNNEI. This CDR3 spans 12 amino acids.

The V and J genes are TRBV29-1 and TRBJ2-3; D may be TRBD2 (6 bases). This CDR3 has 14 amino acids. The germline gives CDR1 SQVTM, CDR2 ANQGSEA. Trimming took 4 bases from V and 0 from J, leaving 11 bases between them. CDR3 sequence: CSVVGRDSTDTQYF. The CDR3 region has the DNA TGCAGCGTTGTGGGGCGGGATAGCACAGATACGCAGTATTTT.

The rearrangement joins TRBV9 to TRBJ1-1; unclear D gene. Germline lookup yields CDR1 SGDLS and CDR2 YYNGEE. Trimming stripped 3 bases from V and 1 base from J, with 7 bases between. The CDR3 runs 13 residues. Here the CDR3 DNA reads TGTGCCAGCAGCGGCGGCAAGAACACTGAAGCTTTCTTT. Protein product: CASSGGKNTEAFF.